Listed here are 22 T cell receptor beta chains from one sample, sequenced in a study of blood T cell repertoires in COVID-19. Here immunoSEQ multiplex PCR was the method, and the copy in TCRdb shows in-frame clones only, minus some. The repertoire includes about 210,000 clones, around 90% of them detected once, and about 2.9% sits in the top ten. The sequencing input was peripheral blood. These receptors originate from a man in his sixties with acute or convalescent COVID-19.

CDR3 in amino acids: CASSLVAGPGNEQFF. In nucleotides, the CDR3 is TGCGCCAGCAGCTTGGTGGCAGGGCCCGGGAATGAGCAGTTCTTC. This chain connects TRBV5-1 to TRBJ2-1; perhaps TRBD1 as D (5 bases). The CDR3 is 15 residues long. Trimming took 0 bases from V and 7 from J, leaving 14 bases between them. CDR1 SGHRS and CDR2 YFSETQ come from the germline V gene.

CDR3 sequence: CASSIRNEQFF. The DNA for the CDR3 is TGTGCCAGCAGCATTCGGAATGAGCAGTTCTTC. V and J are TRBV9 and TRBJ2-1; D is unclear. Trimming cost V 4 bases and J 7 bases, with 6 bases left between them. This CDR3 has 11 amino acids. Per germline, CDR1 SGDLS and CDR2 YYNGEE.

The V call is TRBV19, the J call TRBJ1-1; TRBD1 matches at 8 bases. Trimming removed 3 bases from V and 10 bases from J; junction bases left unmatched: 16. CDR1 is LNHDA, CDR2 SQIVND, per germline (reference sequence). CDR3 length equals 16 residues. The CDR3 loop is CASSISDRGAGRTAFF. In DNA, the CDR3 is TGTGCCAGTAGTATCTCAGACAGGGGTGCGGGCCGAACAGCTTTCTTT.

The chain uses TRBV21-1 and TRBJ2-1; the table assigns TRBD2, which was not confirmed against the DNA. TRBV21-1 is a listed pseudogene. The CDR3 runs to 16 residues. The CDR3, as DNA: TGTGCCAGCAGCAGATCACTAGCGGGGTCCTACAATGAGCAGTTCTTC. Residues: CASSRSLAGSYNEQFF.

This rearrangement joins TRBV19 to TRBJ1-1, with D perhaps matching TRBD1 (6 bases). Trimming shortened V by 4 bases and J by 4 bases, and 10 bases separated the two germline ends. The CDR3 has 13 amino acids. The germline V gene has CDR1 LNHDA and CDR2 SQIVND (reference sequence). CDR3 DNA: TGTGCCAGTAGTACAACAGGGAGCACTGAAGCTTTCTTT. Translation: CASSTTGSTEAFF.

Only one count was recorded for this clone. The J gene is TRBJ2-7, the V gene TRBV29-1; 7 nucleotides agree with TRBD1. The CDR3 runs 11 residues. V gave up 8 bases and J gave up 8 bases; unmatched junction bases: 9. Germline V gene sequence: CDR1 SQVTM, CDR2 ANQGSEA. CDR3 region: CSIGTDLQQYF. CDR3 coding DNA: TGCAGCATCGGGACAGACCTCCAGCAGTACTTC.

The CDR3: CASSRFTNGETQYF. DNA for the CDR3: TGTGCCAGCAGTCGGTTTACGAATGGAGAGACCCAGTACTTC. The rearrangement uses TRBV11-2 and TRBJ2-5; D remains unclear. Germline V gene sequence: CDR1 SGHAT, CDR2 FQNNGV. The V gene lost 6 bases and the J gene lost 4 bases, with 15 bases spanning the gap. The CDR3 is made up of 14 amino acids. Full variable domain (missing parts from reference TRBV11-2 and TRBJ2-5): EAGVAQSPRYKIIEKRQSVAFWCNPISGHATLYWYQQILGQGPKLLIQFQNNGVVDDSQLPKDRFSAERLKGVDSTLKIQPAKLEDSAVYLCASSRFTNGETQYFGPGTRLLVL.

This clone was recorded a few times. The genes are TRBV5-8 and TRBJ2-7; 7 nucleotides align to TRBD1. The V segment lost 4 bases and the J segment 0 bases; nucleotides outside the gene matches: 7. The CDR3 has 15 residues. The germline CDR1 and CDR2 sequences are SGHTS and YDEGEE. The CDR3 bases are TGTGCCAGCAGCCAAGCTCGACAGGGCTCCTACGAGCAGTACTTC. Translated: CASSQARQGSYEQYF. Full variable domain (rest looked up from reference TRBV5-8 and TRBJ2-7): EAGVTQSPTHLIKTRGQQATLRCSPISGHTSVYWYQQALGLGLQFLLWYDEGEERNRGNFPPRFSGRQFPNYSSELNVNALELEDSALYLCASSQARQGSYEQYFGPGTRLTVT.

V usage is TRBV19 and J usage is TRBJ2-1; 8 nucleotides agree with TRBD1. The CDR3 loop spans 15 amino acids. Germline CDR1 LNHDA, CDR2 SQIVND (reference sequence). The V gene end was trimmed by 5 bases and the J gene end by 7 bases; junction bases not matched to a gene: 10. Here the CDR3 reads CASSFGQGLPNEQFF. Written as DNA, the CDR3 is TGTGCCAGTAGTTTCGGACAGGGCCTCCCGAATGAGCAGTTCTTC.

The gene calls are TRBV6-2 or TRBV6-3 and TRBJ1-1, with D tentatively TRBD1 (5 bases). V was pared by 5 bases and J by 5 bases, with 6 bases between. Germline V lookup: CDR1 MNHEY, CDR2 SVGEGT. The CDR3 loop spans 11 amino acids. The CDR3 coding sequence is TGTGCCAGCAGTCGGGGGACTGAAGCTTTCTTT. It specifies CASSRGTEAFF.

The chain has TRBV5-1 and TRBJ2-2; 7 bases align to TRBD2. Trimming took 2 bases from V and 4 from J; bases not matched to a gene: 2. Germline CDR1 and CDR2: SGHRS and YFSETQ. This CDR3 region has 14 residues. The CDR3 loop reads CASSLAGSTGELFF. CDR3 in DNA: TGCGCCAGCAGCTTAGCGGGGAGCACCGGGGAGCTGTTTTTT.

This sequence joins TRBV28 and TRBJ1-4; D is possibly TRBD1 (6 bases). The CDR3 runs to 11 residues. In germline, CDR1 is MDHEN, CDR2 SYDVKM. Between the trimmed V and J ends, which lost 6 bases and 16 bases, there was a span of 15 bases. This chain's CDR3 is CASSSTGARFF. DNA of the CDR3: TGTGCCAGCAGCTCGACAGGCGCCCGGTTTTTT.

The rearrangement links TRBV5-1 to TRBJ2-5; 7 positions match TRBD1. The CDR3 length is 15 residues. J was trimmed by 1 base and V by 4 bases; bases with no gene match: 7. Germline loops: CDR1 SGHRS, CDR2 YFSETQ. The CDR3 DNA sequence: TGCGCCAGCAGCGTAACAGGGGTCGTCCAAGAGACCCAGTACTTC. Protein: CASSVTGVVQETQYF.

This chain uses TRBV5-8 with TRBJ2-7; 9 bases map to TRBD1. From germline, CDR1 is SGHTS and CDR2 YDEGEE. The junction had 12 bases not matched to a gene; V was cut back by 5 bases and J by 6 bases. This CDR3 spans 15 amino acids. CDR3 region: CASRQDWTGAGEQYF. CDR3 in DNA: TGTGCCAGCAGACAGGACTGGACAGGGGCGGGCGAGCAGTACTTC.

J is TRBJ2-5 and V is TRBV24-1; 14 positions agree with TRBD2. This CDR3 has 17 amino acids. Looked up from germline, CDR1 is KGHDR and CDR2 is SFDVKD. The ends lost 3 bases at V and 5 bases at J; junction bases unmatched: 7. The CDR3: CATSDPGLAGVGETQYF. The CDR3 region has the DNA TGTGCCACCAGTGATCCGGGACTAGCGGGGGTGGGGGAGACCCAGTACTTC.

This clone has a single count. CDR3 in amino acids: CASSEVGAFF. Here the CDR3 DNA reads TGTGCCAGCAGTGAAGTCGGTGCTTTCTTT. The chain is built from TRBV6-1 and TRBJ1-1; the D is unclear. CDR1 is MNHNS and CDR2 is SASEGT in the germline V gene. This CDR3 region has 10 residues. Trimming cost V 1 base and J 11 bases, with 5 bases left between them.

Notes on this clone: Within the sample, other DNA sequences also encode this same CDR3. The genes are TRBV12-3 or TRBV12-4 and TRBJ2-7; tentative D call: TRBD1 (6 bases). The CDR3 is 12 residues long. V was pared by 2 bases and J by 4 bases, with 6 bases between. In nucleotides, the CDR3 is TGTGCCAGCAGTTTAAGGGGGTACGAGCAGTACTTC. Its translation: CASSLRGYEQYF.

This chain uses TRBV7-2 with TRBJ1-2; 7 bases are a match to TRBD1. J lost 5 bases, V lost 8 bases, and 8 bases had no gene match. Germline-derived CDR1 and CDR2 are SGHTA and FQGNSA. The CDR3 totals 13 residues. For the CDR3, the DNA is TGTGCCAGCCGAGGGGGCGCAGGGTATGGCTACACCTTC. Its protein product is CASRGGAGYGYTF.

Here the CDR3 reads CATSDPGTRTDTQYF. The CDR3, as DNA: TGTGCCACCAGTGACCCCGGGACTAGAACAGATACGCAGTATTTT. The V and J genes are TRBV24-1 and TRBJ2-3; 8 bases align to TRBD2. J was trimmed by 3 bases and V by 4 bases; bases with no gene match: 5. The CDR3 is 15 residues long. Germline V gene data show CDR1 as KGHDR and CDR2 as SFDVKD.

The chain uses TRBV6-1 and TRBJ2-7; perhaps TRBD1 as D (6 bases). Germline-derived CDR1 and CDR2 are MNHNS and SASEGT. This CDR3 has 15 amino acids. The V gene lost 3 bases and the J gene lost 4 bases, with 16 bases spanning the gap. This CDR3 is CASSDEEGGPYEQYF. The CDR3 DNA reads as TGTGCCAGCAGTGATGAAGAAGGGGGACCTTACGAGCAGTACTTC.

The genes are TRBV27 and TRBJ1-6; 10 nucleotides match TRBD1. This CDR3 has 16 residues. Germline values: CDR1 MNHEY, CDR2 SMNVEV (reference sequence). V gave up 6 bases and J gave up 6 bases; unmatched junction bases: 8. The CDR3 DNA is TGTGCCAGCAGCTCTGACAGGGGGCGAGGTAATTCACCCCTCCACTTT. This sequence encodes CASSSDRGRGNSPLHF.

The genes are TRBV24-1 and TRBJ1-5, with D unresolved. The germline V gene encodes CDR1 KGHDR and CDR2 SFDVKD. This CDR3 contains 14 residues. V lost 0 bases to trimming and J lost 4 bases, with 6 bases between them. In nucleotides, the CDR3 is TGTGCCACCAGTGATTTGTACGGGAATCAGCCCCAGCATTTT. Its translation is CATSDLYGNQPQHF.